The clone carrying this TCR beta chain is a singleton in its sample. The record originates from a study of blood T cell repertoires in COVID-19. This CDR3 comprises 15 residues. Germline CDR1 is SGHRS and CDR2 is YFSETQ. The V and J ends lost 3 bases and 2 bases, in that order; junction bases with no gene match: 5. The repertoire was sequenced with immunoSEQ multiplex PCR; TCRdb's copy has only in-frame clones and lacks some. There are approximately 170,000 clones in the sample; approximately 85% occur only once, and about 6.9% lies in the top ten. Sequencing was carried out using peripheral blood. This receptor was taken from a man older than 75 with COVID-19, enrolled during active disease. The rearrangement uses TRBV5-1 and TRBJ2-5; 9 bases are a match to TRBD2. Written as DNA, the CDR3 is TGCGCCAGCAGCTCCCCGGCGGGGGGGCAAGAGACCCAGTACTTC. Protein: CASSSPAGGQETQYF.